The rows below give T cell receptor beta chains drawn from one sample of a study of metastatic and nonmetastatic thyroid tumors. Using MiXCR, TCRdb re-called clones from the PCR reads. Of 24,000 or so clones in the sample, about 12% were seen once. Sequenced material: blood. Receptors were obtained from a female donor with papillary thyroid cancer or a benign thyroid nodule (not recorded which). Some clones in this sample may be carry-over from other donors' samples. The CDR3 runs from the conserved cysteine through the conserved F or W. Each record gives: V gene, J gene, clone size, D gene, CDR3 protein, CDR3 DNA. The D gene is left open where the match is weak. Clone size is given as once, few, many or a size class.

v_gene: TRBV11-1
j_gene: TRBJ2-7
abundance: many
d_gene: TRBD2
CDR3aa: CASSRGLAGEVGYEQYF
CDR3nt: TGTGCCAGCAGCAGGGGTCTAGCGGGAGAAGTTGGTTACGAGCAGTACTTC

v_gene: TRBV11-1
j_gene: TRBJ2-2
abundance: many
d_gene: .
CDR3aa: CASSAPKGGNTGELFF
CDR3nt: TGTGCCAGCAGCGCCCCCAAGGGGGGAAACACCGGGGAGCTGTTTTTT

v_gene: TRBV19
j_gene: TRBJ2-7
abundance: many
d_gene: .
CDR3aa: CASSISRDTYSYEQYF
CDR3nt: TGTGCCAGTAGTATATCCCGGGACACCTACTCCTACGAGCAGTACTTC

v_gene: TRBV10-3
j_gene: TRBJ2-7
abundance: many
d_gene: .
CDR3aa: CAISDSDGFLSEQYF
CDR3nt: TGTGCCATCAGTGATTCGGATGGGTTTTTGAGCGAGCAGTACTTC

v_gene: TRBV19
j_gene: TRBJ2-2
abundance: many
d_gene: TRBD2
CDR3aa: CASSIIEPSGRAGELFF
CDR3nt: TGTGCCAGTAGTATAATAGAGCCTAGCGGGAGGGCCGGGGAGCTGTTTTTT

v_gene: TRBV6-6
j_gene: TRBJ2-7
abundance: many
d_gene: TRBD2
CDR3aa: CASSYSSGRRSYEQYF
CDR3nt: TGTGCCAGCAGTTACTCAAGCGGGAGGCGTTCCTACGAGCAGTACTTC

v_gene: TRBV6-1
j_gene: TRBJ2-5
abundance: many
d_gene: TRBD2
CDR3aa: CASRRLAGVRAETQYF
CDR3nt: TGTGCCAGCAGAAGACTAGCGGGAGTTAGGGCGGAGACCCAGTACTTC

v_gene: TRBV9
j_gene: TRBJ2-2
abundance: many
d_gene: TRBD2
CDR3aa: CASNLLAGEGELFF
CDR3nt: TGTGCCAGCAACCTACTAGCGGGAGAAGGGGAGCTGTTTTTT

v_gene: TRBV11-2
j_gene: TRBJ1-3
abundance: many
d_gene: .
CDR3aa: CASSLDPASTGNTIYF
CDR3nt: TGTGCCAGCAGCTTAGACCCAGCTTCTACTGGAAACACCATATATTTT

v_gene: TRBV2
j_gene: TRBJ2-3
abundance: many
d_gene: TRBD2
CDR3aa: CASSELGLAAPDTQYF
CDR3nt: TGTGCCAGCAGTGAATTAGGACTAGCGGCCCCAGATACGCAGTATTTT